The rows below give T cell receptor beta chains drawn from one sample of a study of blood T cell repertoires in COVID-19. Repertoires were generated with immunoSEQ multiplex PCR, while TCRdb's copy carries only in-frame clones and drops some. The sample lists approximately 75,000 clones; 70% to 90% were seen once. The material sequenced was peripheral blood. The receptors shown here come from a woman over 75 with acute or convalescent COVID-19. Both conserved end residues are part of each CDR3. The D gene is left open where the match is weak. Only part of the rows carry a size: once, few, many, or a class if the clone is expanded.

D	size	V	J	DNA	CDR3
-	-	TRBV12-3/TRBV12-4	TRBJ1-2	TGTGCCAGCCGGGGGATGCTAAACTATGGCTACACCTTC	CASRGMLNYGYTF
-	-	TRBV6-5	TRBJ2-3	TGTGCCAGTAGGGGGACCTTGGCAAATACGCAGTATTTT	CASRGTLANTQYF
-	-	TRBV18	TRBJ1-2	TGTGCCAGCTCACCACCGAGCACGGGAGTCTATGGCTACACCTTC	CASSPPSTGVYGYTF
TRBD2	-	TRBV2	TRBJ2-1	TGTGCCAGCAGTGAACGGGGGGTTGTGGGACTAGCGGGACCGGCGGGGAATGAGCAGTTCTTC	CASSERGVVGLAGPAGNEQFF
TRBD1	-	TRBV27	TRBJ1-4	TGTGCCAGCAGTCTTCACAGGGGGGCTAATGAAAAACTGTTTTTT	CASSLHRGANEKLFF
TRBD1	-	TRBV30	TRBJ2-7	TGTGCCTCTCCTAAGACAGGGGGCTACGAGCAGTACTTC	CASPKTGGYEQYF
-	once	TRBV27	TRBJ2-7	TGTGCCAGCAGTTTCTGGGGACTCAGAAATTCCTACGAGCAGTACTTC	CASSFWGLRNSYEQYF
-	-	TRBV12-1	TRBJ2-1	TGTGCCAGCAGGCCACATTTGGTAACAAGCTACAATGAGCAGTTCTTC	CASRPHLVTSYNEQFF
-	-	TRBV11-3	TRBJ1-1	TGTGCCAGCAGCTTGGGCCTTGAAGCTTTCTTT	CASSLGLEAFF
-	-	TRBV27	TRBJ2-1	TGTGCCAGCAGTTTATGGTGGCCTTACAATGAGCAGTTCTTC	CASSLWWPYNEQFF
TRBD2	-	TRBV19	TRBJ2-3	TGTGCCAGTAGATGGGCGGGGGTTGGCACAGATACGCAGTATTTT	CASRWAGVGTDTQYF
-	once	TRBV2	TRBJ1-4	TGTGCCAGCAAACGGGACTCTAATGAAAAACTGTTTTTT	CASKRDSNEKLFF
-	-	TRBV6-5	TRBJ2-1	TGTGCCAGCAGTTACGATGGGGTTGGAGGGTCCAATGAGCAGTTCTTC	CASSYDGVGGSNEQFF
TRBD1	-	TRBV7-9	TRBJ1-6	TGTGCCAGCAGGGCCGGGACAGGGGATTCACCCCTCCACTTT	CASRAGTGDSPLHF
TRBD2	-	TRBV11-3	TRBJ2-7	TGTGCCAGCAGCTTGCTAGCGGGAGCCTACGAGCAGTACTTC	CASSLLAGAYEQYF
-	once	TRBV7-3	TRBJ2-3	TGTGCCAGCAGCCCGGGGAACGCGGGGAGCACAGATACGCAGTATTTT	CASSPGNAGSTDTQYF
TRBD2	-	TRBV5-6	TRBJ2-3	TGTGCCAGCAGCTCTCCGGGACTAGCCCGATTCGGGACAGATACGCAGTATTTT	CASSSPGLARFGTDTQYF
-	once	TRBV16	TRBJ2-6	TGTGCCAGCAGCCAATCAGATACAGGGTTAGGGGCCAACGTCCTGACTTTC	CASSQSDTGLGANVLTF
-	-	TRBV9	TRBJ1-2	TGTGCCAGCAGCGCCCTGGGGGCGGGGGCGCTTACCGAGGGGGGCTACACCTTC	CASSALGAGALTEGGYTF
TRBD1	-	TRBV3-1/TRBV3-2	TRBJ2-7	TGTGCCAGCAGCCAAGCGGGGACAGCCTACGAGCAGTACTTC	CASSQAGTAYEQYF
TRBD1	-	TRBV28	TRBJ2-3	TGTGCCAGCCCTCCCGCTCAGGGGGCGCATCGGGCAGATACGCAGTATTTT	CASPPAQGAHRADTQYF
TRBD1	-	TRBV24-1	TRBJ2-1	TGTGCCACCAGTGATACCCGGACAGGGGGGAATGAGCAGTTCTTC	CATSDTRTGGNEQFF
TRBD2	-	TRBV30	TRBJ2-5	TGTGCCTGGAGTCGACTAGCAGTCCAAGAGACCCAGTACTTC	CAWSRLAVQETQYF
-	-	TRBV18	TRBJ1-6	TGTGCCAGCTCACCAGAAGGGGTAGATTCACCCCTCCACTTT	CASSPEGVDSPLHF
-	-	TRBV10-1	TRBJ1-1	TGCGCCAGCAGCCGCACCGGGGGGGCTTCGGATGAAGCTTTCTTT	CASSRTGGASDEAFF
-	-	TRBV14	TRBJ1-2	TGTGCCAGCAGCCAAGATAAGTCCCTAAGAGGGGGCTACACCTTC	CASSQDKSLRGGYTF
TRBD1	-	TRBV5-1	TRBJ1-3	TGCGCCAGCAGCTTGGCCGAGGGACAGTCTGGAAACACCATATATTTT	CASSLAEGQSGNTIYF
TRBD1	-	TRBV7-9	TRBJ2-7	TGTGCCAGCAGCTACCAGGGGGTTACCTACGAGCAGTACTTC	CASSYQGVTYEQYF
-	-	TRBV11-1	TRBJ2-3	TGTGCCAGCAGCTTAGCGCTGGGGACATCCACAGATACGCAGTATTTT	CASSLALGTSTDTQYF
-	-	TRBV5-6	TRBJ2-2	TGTGCCAGCAGCCTACAGGGCCTCCGGGAGCTGTTTTTT	CASSLQGLRELFF
-	few	TRBV19	TRBJ1-1	TGTGCCAGTAGTATACAGGGGATCACTGAAGCTTTCTTT	CASSIQGITEAFF
-	-	TRBV10-1	TRBJ2-3	TGCGCCAGCAGTCTTCGGGAGTTAGCCACAGATACGCAGTATTTT	CASSLRELATDTQYF
TRBD2	once	TRBV18	TRBJ2-1	TGTGCCAGCTCACCCTTAGCGGGGGATTCCTACAATGAGCAGTTCTTC	CASSPLAGDSYNEQFF
-	-	TRBV28	TRBJ1-1	TGTGCCAGCAGTTCCCGACAGGCTCTGAACACTGAAGCTTTCTTT	CASSSRQALNTEAFF
TRBD2	-	TRBV9	TRBJ2-3	TGTGCCAGCAGCTCCAGAGGGGGGGGACTAGCGGAAGATACGCAGTATTTT	CASSSRGGGLAEDTQYF
-	few	TRBV4-1	TRBJ2-1	TGCGCCAGCAGCCAAGATCTAGCCCTGAACAATGAGCAGTTCTTC	CASSQDLALNNEQFF
-	-	TRBV18	TRBJ1-5	TGTGCCAGCTCACCACGGGCAGCCGACACGCCCCAGCATTTT	CASSPRAADTPQHF
TRBD1	-	TRBV28	TRBJ1-2	TGTGCCAGCAGCTCGGGACAGGGACGTGGCTACACCTTC	CASSSGQGRGYTF